Below, 25 T cell receptor beta chains from the same sample are listed, as sequenced in a study of CD4+ T cells in melanoma. Sequencing used immunoSEQ multiplex PCR; TCRdb keeps in-frame clones, though not all of them. The sample carries roughly 54,000 clones, approximately 89% recorded once. Input material: peripheral blood. All receptors come from a human donor with melanoma.

This chain uses TRBV9 with TRBJ2-7; possible D gene TRBD1, 7 bases. The germline gives CDR1 SGDLS, CDR2 YYNGEE. With 0 bases removed from V and 6 bases from J, the gap between germline ends came to 10 bases. This CDR3 is built from 13 residues. As DNA, the CDR3 is TGTGCCAGCAGCGTAGGGCAGGGGGGCGAGCAGTACTTC. It encodes CASSVGQGGEQYF. Complete variable domain (other parts from reference TRBV9 and TRBJ2-7): DSGVTQTPKHLITATGQRVTLRCSPRSGDLSVYWYQQSLDQGLQFLIQYYNGEERAKGNILERFSAQQFPDLHSELNLSSLELGDSALYFCASSVGQGGEQYFGPGTRLTVT.

The J gene is TRBJ1-2, the V gene TRBV4-1; TRBD1 agrees at 9 bases. Germline CDR1 reads MGHRA; CDR2 reads YSYEKL. V lost 1 base to trimming and J lost 7 bases; unmatched junction nucleotides: 4. The CDR3 length is 14 residues. CDR3 nucleotides: TGCGCCAGCAGCCAAGGGACAGGGGCCTCTGGCTACACCTTC. Amino acids: CASSQGTGASGYTF.

The chain is built from TRBV4-1 and TRBJ1-2; TRBD1 matches 7 bases. Losses at the gene ends were 2 bases for V and 4 bases for J; bases not matched to a gene: 4. This CDR3 comprises 14 residues. Germline assignment: CDR1 MGHRA and CDR2 YSYEKL. In nucleotides, the CDR3 is TGCGCCAGCAGCCAACTGGGACAGAGCTATGGCTACACCTTC. Protein sequence: CASSQLGQSYGYTF.

The chain uses TRBV7-9 and TRBJ2-5; TRBD1 matches at 8 bases. V lost 5 bases and J lost 7; bases outside the gene matches: 6. CDR3 length equals 13 residues. Germline V gene data show CDR1 as SEHNR and CDR2 as FQNEAQ (reference sequence). The CDR3 region has the DNA TGTGCCAGCAGCCCGACAGGGGACGCGACCCAGTACTTC. Translation: CASSPTGDATQYF.

The rearrangement links TRBV28 to TRBJ1-3; 8 nucleotides match TRBD1. Germline V gene data show CDR1 as MDHEN and CDR2 as SYDVKM. The junction had 12 bases not matched to a gene; V was cut back by 10 bases and J by 1 base. The CDR3 runs to 16 residues. The CDR3 DNA reads as TGTGCCACCCTAGCGTCAGGGGGCCTGTCTGGAAACACCATATATTTT. This translates into CATLASGGLSGNTIYF.

V gene TRBV4-3 combines with J gene TRBJ2-7; D ambiguous. With 0 bases removed from V and 2 bases from J, the gap between germline ends came to 8 bases. Germline assignment: CDR1 LGHNA and CDR2 YSLEER. CDR3 length: 14 residues. Here the CDR3 reads CASSQELATYEQYF. The CDR3 bases are TGCGCCAGCAGCCAAGAGTTGGCTACCTACGAGCAGTACTTC.

The rearrangement links TRBV5-1 to TRBJ1-2; TRBD1 aligns across 9 bases. From germline, CDR1 is SGHRS and CDR2 YFSETQ. V lost 4 bases to trimming and J lost 5 bases; unmatched junction nucleotides: 6. The CDR3 contains 14 residues. In DNA form, the CDR3 reads TGCGCCAGCAGCACCGGGACAGGGAAATATGGCTACACCTTC. It specifies CASSTGTGKYGYTF.

The gene calls are TRBV6-5 and TRBJ2-7; 7 bases match TRBD2. The V segment lost 3 bases and the J segment 4 bases; nucleotides outside the gene matches: 9. The length of the CDR3 is 15 residues. CDR1 and CDR2 from the germline V gene are MNHEY and SVGAGI. Here the CDR3 reads CASSYTGTMGYEQYF. CDR3 in DNA: TGTGCCAGCAGTTATACCGGGACTATGGGGTACGAGCAGTACTTC.

CDR3 DNA: TGTGCCAGCAGCTTAGGTGCAGGTGGGAATTCACCCCTCCACTTT. This sequence encodes CASSLGAGGNSPLHF. The chain recombines TRBV7-8 with TRBJ1-6; D not certain. V shed 1 base and J shed 7 bases, with 11 bases lying between them. The CDR3 contains 15 residues. Per germline, CDR1 SGHVS and CDR2 FQNEAQ.

The chain links TRBV12-5 to TRBJ2-2; the D is unclear. CDR1 LGHNT and CDR2 FRNRAP come from the germline V gene. The CDR3 is made up of 15 amino acids. Trimming cost V 4 bases and J 4 bases, with 13 bases left between them. CDR3 region: CASGSAVWGTGELFF. Written as DNA, the CDR3 is TGTGCTAGTGGTTCGGCTGTATGGGGCACCGGGGAGCTGTTTTTT.

This clone appeared once. This chain uses TRBV5-4 with TRBJ1-1, with D perhaps TRBD1 (6 bases). Germline-derived CDR1 and CDR2 are SGHNT and YYREEE (reference sequence). The CDR3 contains 13 residues. The V gene lost 3 bases and the J gene lost 7 bases, with 13 bases spanning the gap. CDR3 residues: CASSSAGTFEAFF. In DNA form, the CDR3 reads TGTGCCAGCAGCTCCGCCGGGACATTTGAAGCTTTCTTT.

This clone was found once. This chain links TRBV7-9 with TRBJ1-2; D call uncertain. CDR1 SEHNR and CDR2 FQNEAQ come from the germline V gene (reference sequence). Trimming left V 1 base short and J 4 bases short, with 13 bases between. There are 15 residues in the CDR3. The CDR3 here is CASSLVGGSGYGYTF. CDR3 sequence (DNA): TGTGCCAGCAGCTTAGTGGGAGGCTCGGGCTATGGCTACACCTTC.

This clone was observed once. This sequence joins TRBV6-1 and TRBJ2-3; D is possibly TRBD1 or TRBD2 (6 bases each). V lost 10 bases and J 2 bases, leaving 16 bases between the germline ends. The germline V gene encodes CDR1 MNHNS and CDR2 SASEGT. The CDR3 is 14 amino acids. CDR3 in amino acids: CATRGPGATDTQYF. The CDR3 bases are TGTGCCACCCGGGGACCGGGGGCCACAGATACGCAGTATTTT.

This chain connects TRBV9 to TRBJ2-1; TRBD1 or TRBD2 may be the D gene (5 bases each). The V gene's germline CDR1 is SGDLS and CDR2 YYNGEE. V lost 4 bases, J lost 2 bases, and 13 bases lay in between. This CDR3 has 15 residues. CDR3 coding DNA: TGTGCCAGCAGCAGAGGGGAGAGAACCTACAATGAGCAGTTCTTC. Its protein is CASSRGERTYNEQFF.

The genes are TRBV7-9 and TRBJ2-3; D unresolved. The CDR3 runs 12 residues. Trimming stripped 1 base from V and 6 bases from J, with 5 bases between. Germline CDR1 and CDR2: SEHNR and FQNEAQ (reference sequence). The CDR3 DNA sequence: TGTGCCAGCAGCTTAGAGAGGGATACGCAGTATTTT. Protein product: CASSLERDTQYF.

The chain recombines TRBV5-6 with TRBJ1-1; 9 bases are shared with TRBD1. The CDR3 contains 14 residues. The germline V gene encodes CDR1 SGHDT and CDR2 YYEEEE. With V trimmed by 2 bases and J by 10 bases, 9 bases remained unmatched. DNA of the CDR3: TGTGCCAGCAGCTTCGGGACAGGGCCTTTTGGAGCTTTCTTT. Translated, it gives CASSFGTGPFGAFF. The variable domain in full, completed from reference TRBV5-6 and TRBJ1-1, reads DAGVTQSPTHLIKTRGQQVTLRCSPKSGHDTVSWYQQALGQGPQFIFQYYEEEERQRGNFPDRFSGHQFPNYSSELNVNALLLGDSALYLCASSFGTGPFGAFFGQGTRLTVV.

The CDR3 is CASSLGVPRTGIIDTQYF. DNA of the CDR3: TGCGCCAGCAGCTTGGGTGTGCCTAGGACAGGGATTATAGATACGCAGTATTTT. This chain uses TRBV5-1 with TRBJ2-3; 8 nucleotides line up with TRBD1. The germline V gene has CDR1 SGHRS and CDR2 YFSETQ. Trimming took 0 bases from V and 5 from J; bases not matched to a gene: 14. This CDR3 is 18 amino acids long.

The chain uses TRBV30 and TRBJ2-5; D not certain. CDR1 is GTSNPN, CDR2 SVGIG, per germline (reference sequence). V lost 3 bases and J 2 bases, leaving 13 bases between the germline ends. The CDR3 extends over 14 amino acids. CDR3 nucleotide sequence: TGTGCCTGGAGCCCCACTATGAGGCAAGAGACCCAGTACTTC. The encoded protein is CAWSPTMRQETQYF.

The chain couples TRBV6-1 to TRBJ1-1, with TRBD1 identical over 9 bases. CDR3 length equals 14 residues. V lost 7 bases, J lost 5 bases, and 8 bases stayed unmatched. CDR1 is MNHNS, CDR2 SASEGT, per germline. CDR3 DNA: TGTGCCAGCAACCTGGGACAGGGTATGACTGAAGCTTTCTTT. It encodes CASNLGQGMTEAFF.

The chain carries TRBV4-1 and TRBJ1-1, with a tentative D call TRBD1 (5 bases). The V end lost 4 bases, the J end lost 6 bases, and 15 bases lay between the germline ends. Per the germline V gene, CDR1 is MGHRA and CDR2 is YSYEKL. CDR3 length: 14 amino acids. The CDR3 loop is CASSRRRGEPEAFF. The DNA of the CDR3 is TGCGCCAGCAGCCGGCGGAGGGGAGAACCTGAAGCTTTCTTT.

The J gene is TRBJ1-3, the V gene TRBV9; D might be TRBD1 (6 bases). CDR1 is SGDLS and CDR2 is YYNGEE in the germline V gene. V was cut by 6 bases and J by 7 bases, with 23 bases left in between. This CDR3 is built from 16 residues. The DNA for the CDR3 is TGTGCCAGCAACCCACCACAGGACAGAACCGGGAACACCATATATTTT. Amino acid sequence: CASNPPQDRTGNTIYF.

V is TRBV5-1 and J is TRBJ1-2, with D hard to call. The V end was cut by 0 bases, the J end by 1 base, with 1 base between. The CDR3 consists of 12 residues. Per germline, CDR1 SGHRS and CDR2 YFSETQ. The CDR3: CASSLDNYGYTF. The CDR3 DNA follows: TGCGCCAGCAGCTTGGATAACTATGGCTACACCTTC.

The DNA of the CDR3 is TGTGCCAGCAGCTCTGGACAGGGGGGTTTCTATGGCTACACCTTC. Protein product: CASSSGQGGFYGYTF. The gene calls are TRBV7-9 and TRBJ1-2; 10 nucleotides align to TRBD1. V lost 4 bases, J lost 4 bases, and 6 bases stayed unmatched. This CDR3 is 15 amino acids long. Per germline, CDR1 SEHNR and CDR2 FQNEAQ (reference sequence).

The chain uses TRBV7-9 and TRBJ2-7; TRBD1 agrees at 9 bases. V shed 5 bases and J 6 bases; nucleotides not matched to a gene: 2. The CDR3 contains 12 residues. CDR1 is SEHNR, CDR2 FQNEAQ, per germline (reference sequence). The CDR3 reads CASSPTGGEQYF. CDR3 bases: TGTGCCAGCAGCCCGACAGGGGGCGAGCAGTACTTC.

This clone came up once. The J gene is TRBJ1-1, the V gene TRBV6-5; D is undetermined. V was pared by 6 bases and J by 2 bases, with 16 bases between. Germline lookup yields CDR1 MNHEY and CDR2 SVGAGI. This CDR3 spans 15 amino acids. CDR3 residues: CASRPLYRQNTEAFF. The CDR3 DNA is TGTGCCAGCAGGCCCTTATACAGACAAAACACTGAAGCTTTCTTT.